This TCR beta chain was documented in a study of blood T cell repertoires in COVID-19. Study-level background: There were acute and convalescent COVID-19 samples, and they came from the United States, Italy and Spain. From T cells, B-cell-depleted T cells, or PBMCs came the material, which was cDNA or gDNA.

This CDR3 region has 13 residues. Germline V gene data show CDR1 as MNHEY and CDR2 as SVGAGI. The ends lost 5 bases at V and 5 bases at J; junction bases unmatched: 3. As originally analysed: Amplification with reference gene primers provided the estimates of nucleated cell counts. Profiling relied on immunoSEQ multiplex PCR, and the TCRdb table lists in-frame clones only, not all of them. Clone size and V and J calls were adopted from that table, with D and trimming inferred from the DNA. The table records 65,000 to 95,000 clones, 70% to 90% of them present only once. The rearrangement joins TRBV6-5 to TRBJ1-5, with 7 bases lining up with TRBD1. Input material: peripheral blood. This clonotype originated in a man aged 65 to 79 with active or convalescent COVID-19. The CDR3 sequence: CASSRDSYQPQHF. The CDR3 nucleotides read TGTGCCAGCAGTCGGGACAGTTATCAGCCCCAGCATTTT.